This paragraph reports one T cell receptor (beta chain). Its antigen is as yet unknown. Germline V gives CDR1 ENHRY, CDR2 SYGVKD. The germline V and J ends were trimmed by 7 bases and 6 bases, with 10 bases remaining between them. The CDR3 spans 12 residues. TCR beta CDR3 regions were amplified from RNA transcripts. A set of HTBI primers served as the primers for a first-round RT-PCR of the TCR CDR3. MiXCR was run by TCRdb on the multiplex PCR reads, yielding one entry per CDR3 protein. Of under 550,000 distinct CDR3 sequences detected, about 20% appear once; the ten largest clones hold over 45%. The cohort's ophthalmopathy patients, a group with duration under 3 months, had a Clinical Activity Score of at least 3 and a NOSPECS grade of at least 4. Extraction of PBMCs used about 9.2 ml of fresh peripheral blood. The data derive from a study of T cells in Graves' hyperthyroidism and ophthalmopathy. Study details: The initial diagnosis was the point when peripheral blood was collected, ahead of any treatment.

Notes on the study in general: Most thyroid clonotypes expanded above 0.001 appeared in blood too.

The sequence derives from a man in his forties or fifties with Graves' ophthalmopathy. The gene calls are TRBV10-3 and TRBJ1-5, with D perhaps matching TRBD1 (5 bases). The material sequenced was blood. The CDR3 reads CAIKGVGQPQHF. The CDR3 nucleotides read TGTGCCATCAAAGGGGTCGGTCAGCCCCAGCATTTT.